A single sample gave rise to the 7 T cell receptor beta chains below, sequenced in a study of metastatic and nonmetastatic thyroid tumors (dated by TCRdb to 2018 to 2021). The method was PCR. Sequencing was performed on an Illumina HiSeq 4000. TCRdb itself trimmed the public reads at Q25 with fastp, ran MiXCR and retained productive beta chains. The sample profile shows roughly 89,000 clones; 12% of them were found once. The leading ten clones occupy 8.5% to 10% of the sample. No treatment had been received by any patient before thyroid surgery. Sequencing was performed on tumor tissue. The receptors were gathered from a female donor with papillary thyroid cancer or a benign thyroid nodule (not recorded which). Some clones in this sample may be carry-over from other donors' samples.

Regarding this clone: A much larger clonotype is one base distant, so this may be a read error. Other nucleotide sequences in the sample specify the same CDR3. CDR3 residues: CASRTGETGTNEKLFF. The CDR3 nucleotides read TGTGCCAGCAGAACCGGGGAGACAGGCACTAATGAAAAACTGTTTTTT. The chain links TRBV27 to TRBJ1-4; TRBD1 might be the D (6 bases). CDR1 and CDR2 from the germline V gene are MNHEY and SMNVEV (reference sequence). V was shortened by 6 bases and J by 2 bases, with 16 bases between the two germline ends. The CDR3 contains 16 residues.

Many counts were recorded for this clone. This sample includes further DNA sequences coding for the same CDR3. V is TRBV12-3 or TRBV12-4 and J is TRBJ2-3, with 7 bases lining up with TRBD2. V shed 7 bases, J shed 1 base, and the junction held 8 bases outside the gene matches. This CDR3 contains 15 residues. The CDR3 region is CASMEGGPGTDTQYF. In DNA form, the CDR3 reads TGTGCCAGCATGGAGGGAGGGCCCGGCACAGATACGCAGTATTTT.

Notes on this clone: Since a much larger clone is just one base distant, this may be a read error. The chain recombines TRBV7-8 with TRBJ1-4, with no clear D. CDR1 SGHVS and CDR2 FQNEAQ come from the germline V gene. V lost 4 bases, J lost 0 bases, and 12 bases lay in between. CDR3 size: 16 residues. CDR3 nucleotide sequence: TGTGCCAGCAGCTACCGGGAGGCCCCAACTAATGAAAAACTGTTTTTT. This encodes CASSYREAPTNEKLFF.

V gene TRBV28 combines with J gene TRBJ2-7; the D is unclear. The CDR3 contains 11 residues. Between the trimmed V and J ends, which lost 7 bases and 3 bases, there was a span of 7 bases. Germline V gene sequence: CDR1 MDHEN, CDR2 SYDVKM. The CDR3 region is CASTGGYEQYF. The CDR3 DNA is TGTGCCAGCACAGGTGGCTACGAGCAGTACTTC.

Worth noting for this clone: This may be a read error: a much more frequent sequence differs by one nucleotide. The sample carries other DNA sequences with the same CDR3. J is TRBJ1-2 and V is TRBV12-5; TRBD1 agrees at 9 bases. The V gene's germline CDR1 is LGHNT and CDR2 FRNRAP. The CDR3 spans 13 residues. Here the CDR3 DNA reads TGCGCTAGTGGTTTGGGACAGGGCAATGGCTACACCTTC. Protein sequence: CASGLGQGNGYTF.

This clone was seen many times. The chain links TRBV27 to TRBJ2-7; TRBD1 aligns across 7 bases. CDR3 length equals 17 residues. V lost 4 bases to trimming and J lost 0 bases; unmatched junction nucleotides: 12. Germline CDR1 is MNHEY and CDR2 is SMNVEV (reference sequence). Here the CDR3 reads CASSSPLDRDSSYEQYF. The CDR3 region has the DNA TGTGCCAGCAGTTCCCCCCTCGACAGGGACAGCTCCTACGAGCAGTACTTC.

This clone was counted ten times or more. The gene calls are TRBV7-3 and TRBJ2-7, with 7 positions matching TRBD1. The CDR3 is 13 residues long. Germline V CDR1 and CDR2: SGHTA, FQGTGA. Trimming at V came to 5 bases and at J to 8 bases, leaving 9 bases not matched to a gene. The CDR3 here is CASSHGQEPKQYF. In DNA, the CDR3 is TGTGCCAGCAGCCACGGACAGGAACCGAAGCAGTACTTC.